This T cell receptor (beta chain) was identified in a study of shared T cell receptors in the human thymus. Sequencing used immunoSEQ multiplex PCR; TCRdb keeps in-frame clones, though not all of them. There are around 340,000 clones in the sample; just under 95% occur only once, and 0.015% to 0.02% lies in the top ten. This CDR3 spans 13 amino acids. Germline V gene lookup returns CDR1 LGHNT and CDR2 FRNRAP. V shed 5 bases and J shed 0 bases, with 5 bases lying between them. Sequenced input: thymocytes. The chain has TRBV12-5 and TRBJ1-3; D is undetermined. This TCR derives from a human donor. The CDR3 reads CASGPTSGNTIYF. The CDR3 DNA is TGTGCTAGTGGTCCCACCTCTGGAAACACCATATATTTT. Full variable domain (rest looked up from reference TRBV12-5 and TRBJ1-3): DARVTQTPRHKVTEMGQEVTMRCQPILGHNTVFWYRQTMMQGLELLAYFRNRAPLDDSGMPKDRFSAEMPDATLATLKIQPSEPRDSAVYFCASGPTSGNTIYFGEGSWLTVV.